These 14 T cell receptor beta chains were sequenced from one sample in a study of blood T cell repertoires in COVID-19. This table comes from immunoSEQ multiplex PCR, and its TCRdb copy is limited to in-frame clones, with some not included. The sample includes about 200,000 clones, about 91% of them seen just once. Specimen: PBMCs or T cells enriched from blood (not recorded which). These receptors were collected from a woman in her thirties or forties with acute COVID-19.

The V and J genes are TRBV27 and TRBJ1-5; TRBD1 might be the D (5 bases). Germline CDR1 reads MNHEY; CDR2 reads SMNVEV (reference sequence). The germline V and J ends were trimmed by 8 bases and 5 bases, with 16 bases remaining between them. The CDR3 spans 14 residues. CDR3 sequence (DNA): TGTGCCAGCGCTGACTCTGCGGGGGATCAGCCCCAGCATTTT. Translated, it gives CASADSAGDQPQHF.

The rearrangement uses TRBV5-8 and TRBJ2-2; TRBD2 matches 15 bases. The CDR3 totals 19 residues. Germline trimming cut 4 bases from V and 3 bases from J; bases unmatched to any gene: 10. Germline CDR1 SGHTS, CDR2 YDEGEE. In DNA form, the CDR3 reads TGTGCCAGCAGCCCAATTACCGGACTAGCGGGGGGGCACACCGGGGAGCTGTTTTTT. Its protein is CASSPITGLAGGHTGELFF.

The CDR3 DNA follows: TGTGCCAGCAGCCAAGAAATGTCGACTAGCGGGGGGTCCAGCACAGATACGCAGTATTTT. Its translation is CASSQEMSTSGGSSTDTQYF. The J gene is TRBJ2-3, the V gene TRBV4-2; 13 bases line up with TRBD2. The CDR3 is 20 amino acids. Germline loops: CDR1 LGHNA, CDR2 YNFKEQ. J gave up 0 bases and V 0 bases, and 9 bases lay outside the gene matches.

J is TRBJ1-5 and V is TRBV12-5, with TRBD1 identical over 11 bases. Germline CDR1 is LGHNT and CDR2 is FRNRAP. V shed 5 bases, J shed 5 bases, and the junction held 5 bases outside the gene matches. CDR3 length: 15 amino acids. The CDR3 spells CASGPGTGGDQPQHF. The DNA for the CDR3 is TGTGCTAGTGGTCCCGGGACAGGGGGGGATCAGCCCCAGCATTTT. Using reference TRBV12-5 and TRBJ1-5 for the parts outside the CDR3, the full variable domain is DARVTQTPRHKVTEMGQEVTMRCQPILGHNTVFWYRQTMMQGLELLAYFRNRAPLDDSGMPKDRFSAEMPDATLATLKIQPSEPRDSAVYFCASGPGTGGDQPQHFGDGTRLSIL.

The V and J genes are TRBV4-1 and TRBJ1-2; TRBD1 matches 9 bases. With V trimmed by 4 bases and J by 5 bases, 14 bases remained unmatched. The germline V gene has CDR1 MGHRA and CDR2 YSYEKL. CDR3 length: 17 amino acids. CDR3 bases: TGCGCCAGCAGCCCCTTACATGGACAGGGGTTCCGGTATGGCTACACCTTC. Its translation: CASSPLHGQGFRYGYTF.

The chain couples TRBV2 to TRBJ2-7, with D maybe TRBD1 (5 bases). Trimming cost V 1 base and J 3 bases, with 16 bases left between them. The CDR3 consists of 16 residues. Germline V CDR1 and CDR2: SNHLY, FYNNEI. The CDR3, as DNA: TGTGCCAGCAGTGAAGTGGATTCCGGACACGGCTACGAGCAGTACTTC. It codes for CASSEVDSGHGYEQYF.

This chain's CDR3 is CASSRRTGSNNSPLHF. Here the CDR3 DNA reads TGTGCCAGCAGTCGAAGGACAGGGTCCAATAATTCACCCCTCCACTTT. The chain is built from TRBV28 and TRBJ1-6, with 8 nucleotides matching TRBD1. The ends lost 5 bases at V and 5 bases at J; junction bases unmatched: 8. Germline CDR1 and CDR2: MDHEN and SYDVKM. This CDR3 is 16 amino acids long.

The rearrangement links TRBV27 to TRBJ1-2, with D possibly TRBD1 on 6 matching bases. This CDR3 comprises 14 residues. V was cut by 7 bases and J by 2 bases, with 14 bases left in between. The germline CDR1 and CDR2 sequences are MNHEY and SMNVEV (reference sequence). The CDR3 DNA is TGTGCCAGCACACGGGTAGGGGGAAACTATGGCTACACCTTC. It translates to CASTRVGGNYGYTF.

V and J are TRBV18 and TRBJ2-5, with unresolved D. The germline CDR1 and CDR2 sequences are KGHSH and LQKENI. The CDR3 runs 11 residues. Deletions cut 2 bases from V and 5 bases from J, with 3 bases between. CDR3 bases: TGTGCCAGCTCACCAGAGGAGACCCAGTACTTC. Protein product: CASSPEETQYF.

The gene calls are TRBV7-9 and TRBJ1-6, with D hard to call. The CDR3 runs to 13 residues. In germline, CDR1 is SEHNR, CDR2 FQNEAQ (reference sequence). Trimming cost V 1 base and J 8 bases, with 6 bases left between them. CDR3 sequence: CASSLEPDSPLHF. The CDR3 DNA reads TGTGCCAGCAGCTTAGAGCCGGATTCACCCCTCCACTTT. The whole variable domain, remainder taken from reference TRBV7-9 and TRBJ1-6, is DTGVSQNPRHKITKRGQNVTFRCDPISEHNRLYWYRQTLGQGPEFLTYFQNEAQLEKSRLLSDRFSAERPKGSFSTLEIQRTEQGDSAMYLCASSLEPDSPLHFGNGTRLTVT.

The chain is built from TRBV5-6 and TRBJ1-1, with TRBD1 as a possible D gene (6 bases). The CDR3 extends over 16 amino acids. The V and J ends lost 4 bases and 7 bases respectively, with 23 bases between them. Germline V gene lookup returns CDR1 SGHDT and CDR2 YYEEEE. In DNA form, the CDR3 reads TGTGCCAGCAGCCCGGTAGGGGGGGGCGCCCGGATTGAAGCTTTCTTT. Protein product: CASSPVGGGARIEAFF. The full variable domain, completed using reference TRBV5-6 and TRBJ1-1, is DAGVTQSPTHLIKTRGQQVTLRCSPKSGHDTVSWYQQALGQGPQFIFQYYEEEERQRGNFPDRFSGHQFPNYSSELNVNALLLGDSALYLCASSPVGGGARIEAFFGQGTRLTVV.

The rearrangement uses TRBV29-1 and TRBJ2-7; 7 positions agree with TRBD1. The CDR3 spans 12 residues. Trimming took 7 bases from V and 1 from J; bases not matched to a gene: 4. The germline gives CDR1 SQVTM, CDR2 ANQGSEA. The CDR3 DNA sequence: TGCAGCGCAATGGGACAGTCCTACGAGCAGTACTTC. It yields the protein CSAMGQSYEQYF.

V gene TRBV5-1 combines with J gene TRBJ2-2, with D uncertain. Germline V CDR1 and CDR2: SGHRS, YFSETQ. V was cut by 0 bases and J by 3 bases, with 12 bases left in between. The CDR3 is 16 amino acids. The CDR3 sequence: CASSLDSQMDTGELFF. Written as DNA, the CDR3 is TGCGCCAGCAGCTTGGACAGTCAAATGGACACCGGGGAGCTGTTTTTT.

To note about this clone: The junction differs from germline at one of its ends, possibly a read error. The CDR3 sequence: CASSTYGREMTF. In DNA, the CDR3 is TGTGCCAGTAGTACCTACGGACGGGAAATGACATTT. This chain uses TRBV19 with TRBJ1-5; D unresolved. The germline V gene has CDR1 LNHDA and CDR2 SQIVND (reference sequence). This CDR3 has 12 amino acids.